The 25 T cell receptor beta chains below were found in one sample sequenced in a study of cytomegalovirus exposure and HLA in healthy donors. The PCR employed 60 Vbeta primers together with 13 Jbeta primers. Profiling relied on immunoSEQ multiplex PCR, and the TCRdb table lists in-frame clones only, not all of them. Its table records some 150,000 clones. Material: PBMCs. The receptors were sampled from a young woman in good health and CMV-seropositive.

The chain combines TRBV30 with TRBJ2-2, with 11 bases identical to TRBD2. Germline assignment: CDR1 GTSNPN and CDR2 SVGIG (reference sequence). CDR3 length: 15 residues. Unmatched junction bases numbered 2, after V lost 3 bases and J lost 2 bases. The CDR3 sequence: CAWSGTSGNTGELFF. The CDR3 DNA is TGTGCCTGGAGCGGGACTAGCGGAAACACCGGGGAGCTGTTTTTT.

This chain uses TRBV5-4 with TRBJ2-2; D is ambiguous. Germline lookup yields CDR1 SGHNT and CDR2 YYREEE (reference sequence). The CDR3 is made up of 12 amino acids. V lost 1 base to trimming and J lost 7 bases, with 5 bases between them. CDR3 coding DNA: TGTGCCAGCAGCTTGTTTAGCGGGGAGCTGTTTTTT. Encoded protein: CASSLFSGELFF.

J is TRBJ2-3 and V is TRBV30; TRBD2 agrees at 10 bases. Trimming took 0 bases from V and 3 from J; bases not matched to a gene: 3. The CDR3 is 15 residues long. Germline CDR1 GTSNPN, CDR2 SVGIG (reference sequence). CDR3 residues: CAWSVLLAGTDTQYF. CDR3 coding DNA: TGTGCCTGGAGTGTACTACTAGCGGGGACAGATACGCAGTATTTT.

The chain combines TRBV7-2 with TRBJ2-3; 13 nucleotides line up with TRBD2. The germline V gene has CDR1 SGHTA and CDR2 FQGNSA. The length of the CDR3 is 17 residues. Trimming at V came to 1 base and at J to 2 bases, leaving 3 bases not matched to a gene. The CDR3 sequence: CASSLGLAGGLTDTQYF. CDR3 nucleotides: TGTGCCAGCAGCTTAGGACTAGCGGGGGGTCTCACAGATACGCAGTATTTT.

With respect to this clone: Other nucleotide sequences in the sample specify the same CDR3. The J gene is TRBJ2-3, the V gene TRBV5-1; D call uncertain. The CDR3 loop spans 14 amino acids. Germline CDR1 reads SGHRS; CDR2 reads YFSETQ. Trimming left V 1 base short and J 1 base short, with 7 bases between. CDR3 nucleotides: TGCGCCAGCAGCTTGTCCCCTGGCACAGATACGCAGTATTTT. Translating gives CASSLSPGTDTQYF.

V gene TRBV9 combines with J gene TRBJ1-2, with unresolved D. Trimming cost V 0 bases and J 4 bases, with 10 bases left between them. The CDR3 has 14 amino acids. Germline loops: CDR1 SGDLS, CDR2 YYNGEE. This chain's CDR3 is CASSVAAPGYGYTF. CDR3 DNA sequence: TGTGCCAGCAGCGTAGCTGCACCGGGCTATGGCTACACCTTC. The complete variable domain, with remaining parts taken from reference TRBV9 and TRBJ1-2, reads DSGVTQTPKHLITATGQRVTLRCSPRSGDLSVYWYQQSLDQGLQFLIQYYNGEERAKGNILERFSAQQFPDLHSELNLSSLELGDSALYFCASSVAAPGYGYTFGSGTRLTVV.

V and J are TRBV7-9 and TRBJ2-1; TRBD2 agrees at 10 bases. Per germline, CDR1 SEHNR and CDR2 FQNEAQ (reference sequence). This CDR3 has 15 amino acids. J was trimmed by 8 bases and V by 5 bases; bases with no gene match: 9. The DNA for the CDR3 is TGTGCCAGCAGCCCGTCTGCTAGCGGGAGAGATGAGCAGTTCTTC. Its protein is CASSPSASGRDEQFF. Complete variable domain (other parts from reference TRBV7-9 and TRBJ2-1): DTGVSQNPRHKITKRGQNVTFRCDPISEHNRLYWYRQTLGQGPEFLTYFQNEAQLEKSRLLSDRFSAERPKGSFSTLEIQRTEQGDSAMYLCASSPSASGRDEQFFGPGTRLTVL.

This chain connects TRBV5-1 to TRBJ2-1, with 11 bases identical to TRBD2. The CDR3 consists of 16 residues. J lost 3 bases, V lost 7 bases, and 9 bases had no gene match. Germline V gives CDR1 SGHRS, CDR2 YFSETQ. This CDR3 reads CASHPSTSGGYNEQFF. The CDR3 nucleotides are TGCGCCAGCCACCCTTCAACTAGCGGGGGCTACAATGAGCAGTTCTTC. Filled out from reference TRBV5-1 and TRBJ2-1, the complete variable domain reads KAGVTQTPRYLIKTRGQQVTLSCSPISGHRSVSWYQQTPGQGLQFLFEYFSETQRNKGNFPGRFSGRQFSNSRSEMNVSTLELGDSALYLCASHPSTSGGYNEQFFGPGTRLTVL.

The V call is TRBV14, the J call TRBJ2-1; 13 bases map to TRBD2. V dropped 2 bases and J dropped 8; count of bases not matched to a gene: 6. CDR3 length: 16 amino acids. Germline CDR1 and CDR2: SGHDN and FVKESK. The CDR3 reads CASSQTSGRAHYEQFF. Here the CDR3 DNA reads TGTGCCAGCAGCCAAACTAGCGGGAGGGCCCACTATGAGCAGTTCTTC. The full variable domain, its missing parts supplied by reference TRBV14 and TRBJ2-1, is EAGVTQFPSHSVIEKGQTVTLRCDPISGHDNLYWYRRVMGKEIKFLLHFVKESKQDESGMPNNRFLAERTGGTYSTLKVQPAELEDSGVYFCASSQTSGRAHYEQFFGPGTRLTVL.

The chain combines TRBV5-4 with TRBJ2-3, with 7 bases that match TRBD1. CDR3 length equals 16 residues. Per germline, CDR1 SGHNT and CDR2 YYREEE (reference sequence). V lost 3 bases, J lost 0 bases, and 7 bases stayed unmatched. The CDR3 nucleotides read TGTGCCAGCAGCTGGGACAGCGCGTCTAGCACAGATACGCAGTATTTT. This gives the protein CASSWDSASSTDTQYF.

J is TRBJ2-7 and V is TRBV7-4; D possibly corresponds to TRBD1 (5 bases). Trimming left V 1 base short and J 3 bases short, with 16 bases between. The CDR3 extends over 16 amino acids. Germline-derived CDR1 and CDR2 are SGHVT and SQSDAQ. Written as DNA, the CDR3 is TGTGCCAGCAGCTTAGGTTTGGGCAGGGTGAACTACGAGCAGTACTTC. The encoded protein is CASSLGLGRVNYEQYF. The whole variable domain, remainder taken from reference TRBV7-4 and TRBJ2-7, is GAGVSQSPRYKVAKRGRDVALRCDSISGHVTLYWYRQTLGQGSEVLTYSQSDAQRDKSGRPSGRFSAERPERSVSTLKIQRTEQGDSAVYLCASSLGLGRVNYEQYFGPGTRLTVT.

The chain uses TRBV11-2 and TRBJ1-2, with 8 bases identical to TRBD1. This CDR3 spans 16 amino acids. Germline CDR1 reads SGHAT; CDR2 reads FQNNGV. With V trimmed by 4 bases and J by 4 bases, 11 bases remained unmatched. The CDR3 here is CASSSIRDRSSYGYTF. For the CDR3, the DNA is TGTGCCAGCAGCTCGATTAGGGACAGGAGTTCCTATGGCTACACCTTC.

The chain has TRBV7-2 and TRBJ1-5; D is perhaps TRBD1 (5 bases). CDR1 and CDR2 from the germline V gene are SGHTA and FQGNSA. Trimming took 5 bases from V and 3 from J, leaving 8 bases between them. This CDR3 has 13 amino acids. The CDR3 region is CASSQGTNQPQHF. The CDR3 nucleotides are TGTGCCAGCAGCCAGGGAACCAATCAGCCCCAGCATTTT.

V gene TRBV6-5 combines with J gene TRBJ2-7; D is ambiguous. This CDR3 is built from 11 residues. Germline-derived CDR1 and CDR2 are MNHEY and SVGAGI. Between the trimmed V and J ends, which lost 4 bases and 5 bases, there was a span of 6 bases. CDR3 sequence (DNA): TGTGCCAGCAGTTCGAGCGACGAGCAGTACTTC. Amino acid sequence: CASSSSDEQYF.

V is TRBV27 and J is TRBJ1-1; maybe TRBD1 (5 bases). CDR3 size: 14 residues. V was pared by 4 bases and J by 1 base, with 10 bases between. Looked up from germline, CDR1 is MNHEY and CDR2 is SMNVEV (reference sequence). CDR3 DNA sequence: TGTGCCAGCAGTTACCTGACAGAGAACACTGAAGCTTTCTTT. Amino acids: CASSYLTENTEAFF.

CDR3 nucleotide sequence: TGTGCCAGCAGCCTACGGGGGAGCGGCTATGGCTACACCTTC. Translation: CASSLRGSGYGYTF. This chain joins TRBV7-9 and TRBJ1-2, with D maybe TRBD1 (5 bases). Germline-derived CDR1 and CDR2 are SEHNR and FQNEAQ (reference sequence). The V end was cut by 5 bases, the J end by 4 bases, with 14 bases between. This CDR3 spans 14 amino acids.

The chain combines TRBV30 with TRBJ1-5; perhaps TRBD1 as D (5 bases). The germline CDR1 and CDR2 sequences are GTSNPN and SVGIG (reference sequence). V lost 2 bases, J lost 1 base, and 12 bases lay in between. The CDR3 has 15 amino acids. The CDR3 here is CAWSRARGSNQPQHF. CDR3 coding DNA: TGTGCCTGGAGTCGGGCCCGGGGGAGCAATCAGCCCCAGCATTTT.

The chain uses TRBV14 and TRBJ1-2; maybe TRBD1 (5 bases). The ends were cut back, 3 bases at V and 9 bases at J, with 14 bases in the middle. CDR3 length: 13 residues. Germline assignment: CDR1 SGHDN and CDR2 FVKESK. This CDR3 is CASSHQGAPRYTF. Here the CDR3 DNA reads TGTGCCAGCAGCCACCAGGGTGCCCCCCGCTACACCTTC. Supplemented by reference TRBV14 and TRBJ1-2, the full variable domain reads EAGVTQFPSHSVIEKGQTVTLRCDPISGHDNLYWYRRVMGKEIKFLLHFVKESKQDESGMPNNRFLAERTGGTYSTLKVQPAELEDSGVYFCASSHQGAPRYTFGSGTRLTVV.

V gene TRBV19 combines with J gene TRBJ1-2, with TRBD1 identical over 7 bases. V was pared by 5 bases and J by 1 base, with 7 bases of the junction left unmatched. The germline V gene has CDR1 LNHDA and CDR2 SQIVND (reference sequence). CDR3 length: 15 amino acids. For the CDR3, the DNA is TGTGCCAGTAGTCCCGGGGACAGACTTAACTATGGCTACACCTTC. Its protein is CASSPGDRLNYGYTF.

The genes are TRBV5-4 and TRBJ2-7; 9 bases line up with TRBD1. The V gene's germline CDR1 is SGHNT and CDR2 YYREEE (reference sequence). The trim removed 3 bases at V and 0 bases at J, leaving 7 bases unmatched. The CDR3 consists of 16 residues. The CDR3 protein is CASSSGQGMGSYEQYF. In DNA form, the CDR3 reads TGTGCCAGCAGCTCGGGACAGGGAATGGGCTCCTACGAGCAGTACTTC.

The CDR3 sequence: CASSSFTGELFF. The CDR3 coding sequence is TGTGCCAGTAGTTCCTTCACCGGGGAGCTGTTTTTT. The genes are TRBV19 and TRBJ2-2, with D unclear. The CDR3 is 12 amino acids. Trimming removed 5 bases at V and 4 bases at J, with 5 bases between. CDR1 LNHDA and CDR2 SQIVND come from the germline V gene (reference sequence).

The V call is TRBV11-2, the J call TRBJ2-1; weak D call: TRBD2 (5 bases). Germline CDR1 reads SGHAT; CDR2 reads FQNNGV. Trimming removed 1 base from V and 4 bases from J, with 5 bases in between. This CDR3 is built from 13 residues. The CDR3, as DNA: TGTGCCAGCAGCTTAGGGACTTACAATGAGCAGTTCTTC. Its translation is CASSLGTYNEQFF. Drawing the rest from reference TRBV11-2 and TRBJ2-1, the complete variable domain is EAGVAQSPRYKIIEKRQSVAFWCNPISGHATLYWYQQILGQGPKLLIQFQNNGVVDDSQLPKDRFSAERLKGVDSTLKIQPAKLEDSAVYLCASSLGTYNEQFFGPGTRLTVL.

The J gene is TRBJ1-1, the V gene TRBV5-4; 9 bases map to TRBD1. The germline CDR1 and CDR2 sequences are SGHNT and YYREEE (reference sequence). The trim removed 5 bases at V and 3 bases at J, leaving 8 bases unmatched. There are 15 residues in the CDR3. The CDR3 DNA is TGTGCCAGCAGACCGGAGGGACAGGGACACACTGAAGCTTTCTTT. It translates to CASRPEGQGHTEAFF.

The J gene is TRBJ2-3, the V gene TRBV7-2, with 10 nucleotides matching TRBD2. Germline loops: CDR1 SGHTA, CDR2 FQGNSA. The CDR3 is 17 amino acids. The ends lost 0 bases at V and 2 bases at J; junction bases unmatched: 5. The DNA for the CDR3 is TGTGCCAGCAGCTTAGCGCCTCTAGCGGGGGTCACAGATACGCAGTATTTT. Translated, it gives CASSLAPLAGVTDTQYF. The full variable domain, with the rest looked up from reference TRBV7-2 and TRBJ2-3, is GAGVSQSPSNKVTEKGKDVELRCDPISGHTALYWYRQSLGQGLEFLIYFQGNSAPDKSGLPSDRFSAERTGGSVSTLTIQRTQQEDSAVYLCASSLAPLAGVTDTQYFGPGTRLTVL.

This chain uses TRBV4-2 with TRBJ1-2; TRBD1 is a possible D gene (6 bases). CDR1 and CDR2 from the germline V gene are LGHNA and YNFKEQ. The CDR3 has 16 residues. Trimming left V 3 bases short and J 0 bases short, with 14 bases between. The CDR3 DNA follows: TGTGCCAGCAGCCATCAGGTCCAGGGGACTAACTATGGCTACACCTTC. Protein sequence: CASSHQVQGTNYGYTF.